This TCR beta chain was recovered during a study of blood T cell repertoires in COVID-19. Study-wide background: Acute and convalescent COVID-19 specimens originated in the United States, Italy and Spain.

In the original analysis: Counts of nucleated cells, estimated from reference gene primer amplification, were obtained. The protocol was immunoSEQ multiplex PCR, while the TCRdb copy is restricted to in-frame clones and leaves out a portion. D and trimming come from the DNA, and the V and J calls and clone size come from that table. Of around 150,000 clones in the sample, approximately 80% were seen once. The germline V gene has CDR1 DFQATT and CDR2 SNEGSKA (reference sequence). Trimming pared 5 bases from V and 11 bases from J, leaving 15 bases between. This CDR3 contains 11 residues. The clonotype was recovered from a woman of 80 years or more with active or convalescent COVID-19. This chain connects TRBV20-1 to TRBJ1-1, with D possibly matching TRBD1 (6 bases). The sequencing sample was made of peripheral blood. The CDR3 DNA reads TGCAGTGCTCACCAGGGGATGCCGGCTTTCTTT. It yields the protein CSAHQGMPAFF.